This T cell receptor beta chain appears in the sequencing data of a study of T cell changes during pregnancy in multiple sclerosis. V lost 3 bases and J 3 bases, leaving 15 bases between the germline ends. The CDR3 runs to 15 residues. Germline V gives CDR1 MNHNY, CDR2 SVGAGI (reference sequence). TCRdb keeps only in-frame clones here, not all; method: immunoSEQ multiplex PCR. The sample contains about 59,000 clones, about 90% of which appear only once. This TCR was sampled from a female donor in good health, enrolled as a control in a pregnancy study. This chain joins TRBV6-6 and TRBJ2-7, with D possibly matching TRBD1 (7 bases). The sample in question was peripheral blood, obtained in the second trimester of pregnancy. CDR3 DNA: TGTGCCAGCAGTTATGCAGGGGGGCTGAACTACGAGCAGTACTTC. Protein product: CASSYAGGLNYEQYF.